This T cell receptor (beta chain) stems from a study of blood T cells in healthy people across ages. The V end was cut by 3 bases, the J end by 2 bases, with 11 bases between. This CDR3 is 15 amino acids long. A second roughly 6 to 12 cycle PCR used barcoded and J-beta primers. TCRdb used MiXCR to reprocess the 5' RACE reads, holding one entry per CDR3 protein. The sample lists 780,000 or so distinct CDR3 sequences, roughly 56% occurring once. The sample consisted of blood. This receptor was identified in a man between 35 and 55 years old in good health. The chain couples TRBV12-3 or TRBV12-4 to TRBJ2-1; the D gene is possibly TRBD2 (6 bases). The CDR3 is CASSLLGGAYNEQFF. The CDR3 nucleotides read TGTGCCAGCAGTTTGTTGGGGGGAGCCTACAATGAGCAGTTCTTC.